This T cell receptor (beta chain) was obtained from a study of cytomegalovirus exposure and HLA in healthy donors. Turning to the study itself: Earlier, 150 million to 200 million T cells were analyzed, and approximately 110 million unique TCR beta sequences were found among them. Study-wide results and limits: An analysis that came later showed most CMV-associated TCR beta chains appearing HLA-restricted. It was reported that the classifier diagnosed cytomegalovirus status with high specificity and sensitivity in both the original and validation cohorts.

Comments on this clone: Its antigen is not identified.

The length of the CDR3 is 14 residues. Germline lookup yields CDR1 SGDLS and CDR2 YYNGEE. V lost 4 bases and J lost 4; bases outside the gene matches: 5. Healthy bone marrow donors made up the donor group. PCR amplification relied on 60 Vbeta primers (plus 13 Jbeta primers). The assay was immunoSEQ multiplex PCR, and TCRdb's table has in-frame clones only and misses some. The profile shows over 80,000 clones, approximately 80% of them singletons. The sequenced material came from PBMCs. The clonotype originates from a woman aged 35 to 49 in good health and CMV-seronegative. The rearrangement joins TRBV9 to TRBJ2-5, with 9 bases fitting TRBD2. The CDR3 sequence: CASSPQTSGETQYF. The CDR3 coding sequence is TGTGCCAGCAGCCCCCAGACTAGCGGAGAGACCCAGTACTTC.